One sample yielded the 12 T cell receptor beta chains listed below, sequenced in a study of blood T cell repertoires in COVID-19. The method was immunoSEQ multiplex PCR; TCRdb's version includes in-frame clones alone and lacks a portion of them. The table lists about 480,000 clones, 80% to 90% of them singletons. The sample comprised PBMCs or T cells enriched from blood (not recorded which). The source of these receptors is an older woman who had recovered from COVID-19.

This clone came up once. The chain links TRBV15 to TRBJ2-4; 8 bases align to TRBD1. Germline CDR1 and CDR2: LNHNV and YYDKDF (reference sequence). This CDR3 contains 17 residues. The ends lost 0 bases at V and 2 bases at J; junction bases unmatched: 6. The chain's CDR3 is CATSRERTGLTKNIQYF. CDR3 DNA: TGTGCCACCAGCAGAGAGCGGACAGGGCTAACCAAAAACATTCAGTACTTC.

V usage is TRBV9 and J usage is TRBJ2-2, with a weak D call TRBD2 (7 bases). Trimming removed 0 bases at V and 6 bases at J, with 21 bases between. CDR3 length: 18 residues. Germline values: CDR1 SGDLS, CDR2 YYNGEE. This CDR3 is CASSVVGGAVLDPGELFF. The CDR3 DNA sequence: TGTGCCAGCAGCGTAGTTGGGGGGGCAGTATTGGACCCCGGGGAGCTGTTTTTT.

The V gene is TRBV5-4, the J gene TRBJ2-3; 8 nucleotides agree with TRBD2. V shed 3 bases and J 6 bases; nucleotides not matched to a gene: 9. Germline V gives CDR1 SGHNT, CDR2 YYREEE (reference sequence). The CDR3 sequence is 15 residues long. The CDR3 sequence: CASSSGTSIRDTQYF. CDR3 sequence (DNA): TGTGCCAGCAGCTCTGGGACTAGTATTCGGGATACGCAGTATTTT.

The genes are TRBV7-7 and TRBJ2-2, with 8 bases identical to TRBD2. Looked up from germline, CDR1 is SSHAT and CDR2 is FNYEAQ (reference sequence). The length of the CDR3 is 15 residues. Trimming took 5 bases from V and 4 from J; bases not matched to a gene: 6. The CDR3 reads CASSAAGGGTGELFF. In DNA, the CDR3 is TGTGCCAGCAGCGCCGCCGGGGGGGGCACCGGGGAGCTGTTTTTT.

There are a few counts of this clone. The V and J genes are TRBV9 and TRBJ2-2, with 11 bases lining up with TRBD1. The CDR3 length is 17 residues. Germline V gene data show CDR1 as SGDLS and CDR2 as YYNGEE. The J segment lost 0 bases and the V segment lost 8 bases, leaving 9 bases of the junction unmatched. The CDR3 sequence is CASSRTGGNANTGELFF. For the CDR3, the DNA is TGTGCCAGTTCCCGGACAGGGGGCAACGCGAACACCGGGGAGCTGTTTTTT.

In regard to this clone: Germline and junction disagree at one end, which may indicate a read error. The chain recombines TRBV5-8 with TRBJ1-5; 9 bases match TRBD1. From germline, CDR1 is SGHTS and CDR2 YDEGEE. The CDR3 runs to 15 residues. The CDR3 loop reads CASSSGQGDNPPQHF. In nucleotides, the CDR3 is TGTGCCAGCAGCTCGGGACAGGGAGACAATCCGCCCCAGCATTTT. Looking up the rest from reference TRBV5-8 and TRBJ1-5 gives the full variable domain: EAGVTQSPTHLIKTRGQQATLRCSPISGHTSVYWYQQALGLGLQFLLWYDEGEERNRGNFPPRFSGRQFPNYSSELNVNALELEDSALYLCASSSGQGDNPPQHFGDGTRLSIL.

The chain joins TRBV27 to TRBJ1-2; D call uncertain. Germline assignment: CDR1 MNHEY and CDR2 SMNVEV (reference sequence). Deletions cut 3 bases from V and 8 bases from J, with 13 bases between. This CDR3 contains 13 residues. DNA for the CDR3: TGTGCCAGCAGTTTCTCCATTTACTGGGGCTACACCTTC. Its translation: CASSFSIYWGYTF.

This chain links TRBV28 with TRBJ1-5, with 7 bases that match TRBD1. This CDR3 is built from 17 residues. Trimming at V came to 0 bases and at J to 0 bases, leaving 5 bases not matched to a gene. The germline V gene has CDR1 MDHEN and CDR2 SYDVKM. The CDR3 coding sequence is TGTGCCAGCAGTTTATGGCCAGGGGGAATTAGCAATCAGCCCCAGCATTTT. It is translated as CASSLWPGGISNQPQHF.

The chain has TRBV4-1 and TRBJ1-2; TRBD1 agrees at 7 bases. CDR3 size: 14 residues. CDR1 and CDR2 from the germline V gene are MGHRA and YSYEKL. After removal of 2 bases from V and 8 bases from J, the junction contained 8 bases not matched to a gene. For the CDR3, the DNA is TGCGCCAGCAGCCAATTTACAGGGGCCTGGGGCTACACCTTC. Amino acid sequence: CASSQFTGAWGYTF.

The CDR3 loop is CASTSDGNSGNTIYF. CDR3 in DNA: TGTGCCAGCACCTCTGACGGGAACTCTGGAAACACCATATATTTT. V is TRBV2 and J is TRBJ1-3; D unclear. This CDR3 region has 15 residues. Trimming shortened V by 7 bases and J by 0 bases, and 13 bases separated the two germline ends. The germline V gene has CDR1 SNHLY and CDR2 FYNNEI.

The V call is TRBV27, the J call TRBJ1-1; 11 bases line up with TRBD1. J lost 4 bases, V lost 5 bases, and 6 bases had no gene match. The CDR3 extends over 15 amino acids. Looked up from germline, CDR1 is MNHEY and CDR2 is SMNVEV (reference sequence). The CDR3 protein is CASSRTGGRGTEAFF. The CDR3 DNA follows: TGTGCCAGCAGTAGGACAGGGGGCCGGGGCACTGAAGCTTTCTTT.

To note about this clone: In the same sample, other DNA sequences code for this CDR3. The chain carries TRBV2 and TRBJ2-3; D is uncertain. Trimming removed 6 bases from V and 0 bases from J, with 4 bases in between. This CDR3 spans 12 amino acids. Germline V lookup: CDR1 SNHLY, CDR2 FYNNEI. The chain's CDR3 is CASRGSTDTQYF. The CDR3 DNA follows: TGTGCCAGCAGGGGCAGCACAGATACGCAGTATTTT.